These T cell receptor beta chains were read from a single sample in a study of cytomegalovirus exposure and HLA in healthy donors. The method was immunoSEQ multiplex PCR; TCRdb's version includes in-frame clones alone and lacks a portion of them. The repertoire includes roughly 100,000 clones, around three quarters of them detected once, and roughly 4% sits in the top ten. Sequenced input: PBMCs. These receptors were obtained from a man aged 35 to 55 in good health and CMV-seronegative. Both conserved end residues are part of each CDR3. D genes are given only for firm matches. A row's size may be missing; if present it is once, few, many or a size class.

clone size: .
D gene: TRBD1
V gene: TRBV5-1
J gene: TRBJ1-3
CDR3 protein: CASSTGTGIGNTIYF
CDR3 DNA: TGCGCCAGCAGCACGGGGACAGGGATTGGAAACACCATATATTTT

clone size: few
D gene: .
V gene: TRBV7-9
J gene: TRBJ1-3
CDR3 protein: CASSFEGVGNTIYF
CDR3 DNA: TGTGCCAGCAGCTTCGAGGGGGTAGGGAACACCATATATTTT

clone size: .
D gene: TRBD2
V gene: TRBV5-1
J gene: TRBJ2-7
CDR3 protein: CASSTGTSVADEQYF
CDR3 DNA: TGCGCCAGCAGCACTGGGACTAGCGTCGCCGACGAGCAGTACTTC

clone size: .
D gene: .
V gene: TRBV10-3
J gene: TRBJ1-2
CDR3 protein: CAITGGRRNSEGYTF
CDR3 DNA: TGTGCCATCACTGGGGGCAGGCGGAATTCGGAGGGCTACACCTTC

clone size: .
D gene: TRBD2
V gene: TRBV18
J gene: TRBJ2-1
CDR3 protein: CASSYSSGLTGEQFF
CDR3 DNA: TGTGCCAGCTCTTACAGTAGCGGGCTGACGGGTGAGCAGTTCTTC

clone size: .
D gene: .
V gene: TRBV6-5
J gene: TRBJ2-3
CDR3 protein: CASSYSHFSTDTQYF
CDR3 DNA: TGTGCCAGCAGTTACTCGCACTTCAGCACAGATACGCAGTATTTT

clone size: once
D gene: TRBD2
V gene: TRBV4-1
J gene: TRBJ2-7
CDR3 protein: CASSQGSGGFYEQYF
CDR3 DNA: TGCGCCAGCAGCCAAGGTAGCGGGGGATTCTACGAGCAGTACTTC

clone size: .
D gene: TRBD2
V gene: TRBV2
J gene: TRBJ2-5
CDR3 protein: CASRPGTSGGPQETQYF
CDR3 DNA: TGTGCCAGCAGACCCGGGACTAGCGGGGGGCCTCAAGAGACCCAGTACTTC

clone size: .
D gene: TRBD1
V gene: TRBV5-1
J gene: TRBJ2-2
CDR3 protein: CASRRQGANTGELFF
CDR3 DNA: TGCGCCTCCCGGAGGCAGGGGGCGAACACCGGGGAGCTGTTTTTT

clone size: few
D gene: .
V gene: TRBV4-3
J gene: TRBJ2-1
CDR3 protein: CASSQDPGFEQFF
CDR3 DNA: TGCGCCAGCAGCCAAGATCCGGGGTTTGAGCAGTTCTTC

clone size: .
D gene: .
V gene: TRBV28
J gene: TRBJ2-5
CDR3 protein: CASSSRGGARETQYF
CDR3 DNA: TGTGCCAGCAGTTCCCGAGGGGGGGCGAGGGAGACCCAGTACTTC

clone size: .
D gene: .
V gene: TRBV11-2
J gene: TRBJ1-1
CDR3 protein: CASSTQSGTEAFF
CDR3 DNA: TGTGCCAGCAGCACTCAATCGGGCACTGAAGCTTTCTTT

clone size: .
D gene: .
V gene: TRBV15
J gene: TRBJ1-1
CDR3 protein: CATSRDPGTEAFF
CDR3 DNA: TGTGCCACCAGCAGAGATCCGGGCACTGAAGCTTTCTTT

clone size: .
D gene: TRBD1
V gene: TRBV6-5
J gene: TRBJ1-2
CDR3 protein: CASSYWDRGSGYTF
CDR3 DNA: TGTGCCAGCAGTTATTGGGACAGGGGATCGGGCTACACCTTC

clone size: .
D gene: TRBD2
V gene: TRBV28
J gene: TRBJ2-5
CDR3 protein: CASSLWLAGGRETQYF
CDR3 DNA: TGTGCCAGCAGTTTATGGTTAGCGGGGGGCCGGGAGACCCAGTACTTC

clone size: .
D gene: TRBD1
V gene: TRBV2
J gene: TRBJ1-4
CDR3 protein: CASSELGGLGGGNEKLFF
CDR3 DNA: TGTGCCAGCAGTGAATTGGGGGGACTAGGGGGCGGCAATGAAAAACTGTTTTTT

clone size: .
D gene: TRBD1
V gene: TRBV15
J gene: TRBJ2-6
CDR3 protein: CATSRGQGAGANVLTF
CDR3 DNA: TGTGCCACCAGCAGAGGACAGGGTGCCGGGGCCAACGTCCTGACTTTC

clone size: .
D gene: TRBD1
V gene: TRBV28
J gene: TRBJ1-5
CDR3 protein: CASSKGQGGLYSNQPQHF
CDR3 DNA: TGTGCCAGCAGTAAAGGACAGGGGGGCCTTTATAGCAATCAGCCCCAGCATTTT

clone size: .
D gene: .
V gene: TRBV5-1
J gene: TRBJ2-2
CDR3 protein: CASSLVAANTGELFF
CDR3 DNA: TGCGCCAGCAGCTTGGTAGCAGCGAACACCGGGGAGCTGTTTTTT

clone size: .
D gene: .
V gene: TRBV28
J gene: TRBJ1-5
CDR3 protein: CASSLFTGGSSNQPQHF
CDR3 DNA: TGTGCCAGCAGTCTCTTTACCGGGGGGAGTTCCAATCAGCCCCAGCATTTT

clone size: .
D gene: TRBD1
V gene: TRBV7-9
J gene: TRBJ1-1
CDR3 protein: CSSSQRQGRTEAFF
CDR3 DNA: TGTTCCAGCAGCCAGAGACAGGGGAGGACTGAAGCTTTCTTT

clone size: .
D gene: .
V gene: TRBV7-2
J gene: TRBJ1-2
CDR3 protein: CASSLYQGSDGYTF
CDR3 DNA: TGTGCCAGCAGCTTATATCAGGGATCGGATGGCTACACCTTC

clone size: .
D gene: .
V gene: TRBV6-1
J gene: TRBJ2-3
CDR3 protein: CASSSSTDTQYF
CDR3 DNA: TGTGCCAGCAGCTCTAGTACAGATACGCAGTATTTT

clone size: .
D gene: .
V gene: TRBV6-4
J gene: TRBJ1-6
CDR3 protein: CASSNRQSSYNSPLHF
CDR3 DNA: TGTGCCAGCAGCAACCGACAGAGCTCCTATAATTCACCCCTCCACTTT

clone size: .
D gene: TRBD1
V gene: TRBV11-3
J gene: TRBJ2-5
CDR3 protein: CASSPGQQETQYF
CDR3 DNA: TGTGCCAGCAGCCCGGGACAGCAAGAGACCCAGTACTTC

clone size: .
D gene: TRBD2
V gene: TRBV10-3
J gene: TRBJ2-2
CDR3 protein: CAISDRRLAGGTGELFF
CDR3 DNA: TGTGCCATCAGTGACCGAAGACTAGCGGGGGGCACCGGGGAGCTGTTTTTT

clone size: .
D gene: .
V gene: TRBV6-5
J gene: TRBJ1-2
CDR3 protein: CASSYSNAAAGIGYTF
CDR3 DNA: TGTGCCAGCAGTTACTCGAATGCGGCGGCCGGTATAGGCTACACCTTC

clone size: .
D gene: .
V gene: TRBV5-4
J gene: TRBJ1-1
CDR3 protein: CASSSGQHPEAFF
CDR3 DNA: TGTGCCAGCAGCTCCGGACAGCACCCTGAAGCTTTCTTT

clone size: few
D gene: .
V gene: TRBV12-5
J gene: TRBJ2-5
CDR3 protein: CASGTSGRGRGTQYF
CDR3 DNA: TGTGCTAGTGGCACCTCCGGGCGAGGACGGGGGACCCAGTACTTC

clone size: .
D gene: .
V gene: TRBV28
J gene: TRBJ1-4
CDR3 protein: CASSLAGVTNEKLFF
CDR3 DNA: TGTGCCAGCAGCCTAGCGGGGGTGACTAATGAAAAACTGTTTTTT

clone size: few
D gene: .
V gene: TRBV11-2
J gene: TRBJ1-1
CDR3 protein: CASSLVRENTEAFF
CDR3 DNA: TGTGCCAGCAGCTTAGTGCGGGAGAACACTGAAGCTTTCTTT

clone size: .
D gene: TRBD1
V gene: TRBV4-2
J gene: TRBJ2-3
CDR3 protein: CASSQDWPGQALRDTQYF
CDR3 DNA: TGTGCCAGCAGCCAAGATTGGCCGGGACAGGCTCTTAGAGATACGCAGTATTTT

clone size: .
D gene: .
V gene: TRBV7-8
J gene: TRBJ1-6
CDR3 protein: CASSSPLGRVFSSYNSPLHF
CDR3 DNA: TGTGCCAGCAGCTCGCCGTTGGGCCGAGTATTCAGCTCCTATAATTCACCCCTCCACTTT

clone size: .
D gene: TRBD1
V gene: TRBV18
J gene: TRBJ2-6
CDR3 protein: CASSPGQGARSFSGANVLTF
CDR3 DNA: TGTGCCAGCTCACCGGGACAGGGGGCGCGGTCCTTCTCTGGGGCCAACGTCCTGACTTTC

clone size: .
D gene: TRBD2
V gene: TRBV4-1
J gene: TRBJ2-5
CDR3 protein: CASSQLTSGVETQYF
CDR3 DNA: TGCGCCAGCAGCCAGCTGACTAGCGGGGTAGAGACCCAGTACTTC

clone size: .
D gene: TRBD1
V gene: TRBV5-1
J gene: TRBJ2-3
CDR3 protein: CASSSGTGGASTDTQYF
CDR3 DNA: TGCGCCAGCAGCTCCGGGACAGGGGGTGCAAGCACAGATACGCAGTATTTT

clone size: .
D gene: .
V gene: TRBV29-1
J gene: TRBJ2-7
CDR3 protein: CSVVAVDPYEQYF
CDR3 DNA: TGCAGCGTTGTGGCGGTAGACCCCTACGAGCAGTACTTC

clone size: .
D gene: TRBD1
V gene: TRBV18
J gene: TRBJ2-1
CDR3 protein: CASSPAGTGGYNEQFF
CDR3 DNA: TGTGCCAGCTCACCAGCCGGGACAGGGGGATACAATGAGCAGTTCTTC

clone size: .
D gene: TRBD1
V gene: TRBV9
J gene: TRBJ2-1
CDR3 protein: CASSVAGDRAYNEQFF
CDR3 DNA: TGTGCCAGCAGCGTAGCTGGGGACAGAGCCTACAATGAGCAGTTCTTC

clone size: few
D gene: .
V gene: TRBV18
J gene: TRBJ1-2
CDR3 protein: CASSQERAYGYTF
CDR3 DNA: TGTGCCAGCTCCCAGGAGCGGGCCTATGGCTACACCTTC

clone size: .
D gene: TRBD2
V gene: TRBV5-5
J gene: TRBJ2-5
CDR3 protein: CASRSTSGWLGETQYF
CDR3 DNA: TGTGCCAGCAGGTCGACTAGCGGGTGGCTGGGAGAGACCCAGTACTTC

clone size: .
D gene: .
V gene: TRBV12-1
J gene: TRBJ1-2
CDR3 protein: CASSIRGPPHYGYTF
CDR3 DNA: TGTGCCAGCAGCATCAGGGGGCCTCCCCACTATGGCTACACCTTC

clone size: few
D gene: .
V gene: TRBV6-1
J gene: TRBJ1-2
CDR3 protein: CASSPGTMSYGYTF
CDR3 DNA: TGTGCCAGCAGTCCCGGGACAATGAGCTATGGCTACACCTTC

clone size: .
D gene: .
V gene: TRBV11-2
J gene: TRBJ2-1
CDR3 protein: CASSPEGFYNEQFF
CDR3 DNA: TGTGCCAGCAGCCCCGAGGGATTCTACAATGAGCAGTTCTTC

clone size: .
D gene: .
V gene: TRBV7-9
J gene: TRBJ1-1
CDR3 protein: CASSLTENTEAFF
CDR3 DNA: TGTGCCAGCAGCTTAACAGAGAACACTGAAGCTTTCTTT

clone size: .
D gene: .
V gene: TRBV18
J gene: TRBJ1-2
CDR3 protein: CASSPNDSNYGYTF
CDR3 DNA: TGTGCCAGCTCACCAAACGACAGCAACTATGGCTACACCTTC

clone size: .
D gene: TRBD2
V gene: TRBV28
J gene: TRBJ2-3
CDR3 protein: CASSFREGSGTDTQYF
CDR3 DNA: TGTGCCAGCAGTTTCAGGGAGGGATCGGGCACAGATACGCAGTATTTT

clone size: .
D gene: .
V gene: TRBV7-2
J gene: TRBJ1-2
CDR3 protein: CASSLPPGEGGYTF
CDR3 DNA: TGTGCCAGCAGCTTACCCCCTGGGGAGGGGGGCTACACCTTC

clone size: once
D gene: TRBD1
V gene: TRBV19
J gene: TRBJ1-1
CDR3 protein: CASTIDRANTEAFF
CDR3 DNA: TGTGCCAGTACAATAGACAGGGCGAACACTGAAGCTTTCTTT

clone size: .
D gene: TRBD2
V gene: TRBV5-8
J gene: TRBJ2-3
CDR3 protein: CASSLGAGGTADTQYF
CDR3 DNA: TGTGCCAGCAGCTTGGGGGCGGGGGGGACAGCAGATACGCAGTATTTT

clone size: .
D gene: TRBD1
V gene: TRBV29-1
J gene: TRBJ1-3
CDR3 protein: CSVKGAESGNTIYF
CDR3 DNA: TGCAGCGTTAAGGGGGCAGAATCTGGAAACACCATATATTTT

clone size: .
D gene: TRBD2
V gene: TRBV5-1
J gene: TRBJ2-5
CDR3 protein: CASSSRTSGDQETQYF
CDR3 DNA: TGCGCCAGCAGCTCTCGGACTAGCGGGGACCAAGAGACCCAGTACTTC

clone size: .
D gene: .
V gene: TRBV28
J gene: TRBJ1-6
CDR3 protein: CASSLGGGRVYSPLHF
CDR3 DNA: TGTGCCAGCAGTTTAGGGGGGGGGCGCGTCTATTCACCCCTCCACTTT

clone size: .
D gene: .
V gene: TRBV1
J gene: TRBJ1-2
CDR3 protein: CTSSFPRTGKEVHYGYTF
CDR3 DNA: TGCACCAGCAGCTTTCCCCGGACAGGGAAGGAAGTACACTATGGCTACACCTTC

clone size: .
D gene: .
V gene: TRBV11-2
J gene: TRBJ2-3
CDR3 protein: CASSLVRGGIRTDTQYF
CDR3 DNA: TGTGCCAGCAGCTTAGTAAGAGGCGGGATTAGAACAGATACGCAGTATTTT